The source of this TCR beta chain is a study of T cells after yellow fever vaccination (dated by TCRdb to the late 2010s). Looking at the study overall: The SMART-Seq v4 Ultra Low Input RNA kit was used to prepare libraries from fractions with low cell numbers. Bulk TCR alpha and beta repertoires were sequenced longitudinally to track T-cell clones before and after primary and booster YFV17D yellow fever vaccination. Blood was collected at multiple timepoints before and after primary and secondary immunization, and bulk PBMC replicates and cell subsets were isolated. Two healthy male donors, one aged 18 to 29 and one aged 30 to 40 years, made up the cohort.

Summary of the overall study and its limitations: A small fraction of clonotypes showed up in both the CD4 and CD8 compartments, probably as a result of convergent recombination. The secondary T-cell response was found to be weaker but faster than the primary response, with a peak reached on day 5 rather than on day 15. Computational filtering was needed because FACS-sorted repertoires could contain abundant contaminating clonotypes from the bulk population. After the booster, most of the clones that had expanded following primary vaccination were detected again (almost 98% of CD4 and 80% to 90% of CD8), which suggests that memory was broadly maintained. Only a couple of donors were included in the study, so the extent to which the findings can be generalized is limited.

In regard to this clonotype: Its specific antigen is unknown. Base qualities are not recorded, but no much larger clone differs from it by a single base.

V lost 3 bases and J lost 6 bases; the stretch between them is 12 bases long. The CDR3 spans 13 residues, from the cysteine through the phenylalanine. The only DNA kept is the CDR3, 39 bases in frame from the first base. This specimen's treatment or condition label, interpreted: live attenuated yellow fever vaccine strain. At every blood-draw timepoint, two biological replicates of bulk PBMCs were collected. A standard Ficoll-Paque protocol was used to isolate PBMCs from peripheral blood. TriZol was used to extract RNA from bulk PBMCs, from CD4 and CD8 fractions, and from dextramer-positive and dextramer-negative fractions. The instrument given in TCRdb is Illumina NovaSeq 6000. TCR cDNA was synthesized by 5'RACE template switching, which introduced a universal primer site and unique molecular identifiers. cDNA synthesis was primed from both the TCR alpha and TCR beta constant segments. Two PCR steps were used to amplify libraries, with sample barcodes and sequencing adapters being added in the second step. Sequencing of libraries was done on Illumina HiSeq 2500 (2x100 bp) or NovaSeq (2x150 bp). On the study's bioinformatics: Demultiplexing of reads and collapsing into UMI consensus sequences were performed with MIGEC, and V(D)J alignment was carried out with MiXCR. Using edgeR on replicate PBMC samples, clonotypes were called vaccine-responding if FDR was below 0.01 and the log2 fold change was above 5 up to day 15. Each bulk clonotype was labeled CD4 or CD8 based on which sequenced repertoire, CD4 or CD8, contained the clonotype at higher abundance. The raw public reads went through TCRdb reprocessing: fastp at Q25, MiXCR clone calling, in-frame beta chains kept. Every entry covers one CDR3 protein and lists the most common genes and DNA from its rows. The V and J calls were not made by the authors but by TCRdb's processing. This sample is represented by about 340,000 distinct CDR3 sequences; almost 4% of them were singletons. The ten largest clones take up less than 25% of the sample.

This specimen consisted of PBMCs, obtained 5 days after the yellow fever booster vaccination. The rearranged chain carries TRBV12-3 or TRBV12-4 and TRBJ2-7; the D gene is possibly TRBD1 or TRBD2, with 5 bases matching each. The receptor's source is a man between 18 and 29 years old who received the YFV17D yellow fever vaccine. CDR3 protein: CASSLVSGTEQYF. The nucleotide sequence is TGTGCCAGCAGTTTGGTTTCCGGGACCGAGCAGTACTTC.